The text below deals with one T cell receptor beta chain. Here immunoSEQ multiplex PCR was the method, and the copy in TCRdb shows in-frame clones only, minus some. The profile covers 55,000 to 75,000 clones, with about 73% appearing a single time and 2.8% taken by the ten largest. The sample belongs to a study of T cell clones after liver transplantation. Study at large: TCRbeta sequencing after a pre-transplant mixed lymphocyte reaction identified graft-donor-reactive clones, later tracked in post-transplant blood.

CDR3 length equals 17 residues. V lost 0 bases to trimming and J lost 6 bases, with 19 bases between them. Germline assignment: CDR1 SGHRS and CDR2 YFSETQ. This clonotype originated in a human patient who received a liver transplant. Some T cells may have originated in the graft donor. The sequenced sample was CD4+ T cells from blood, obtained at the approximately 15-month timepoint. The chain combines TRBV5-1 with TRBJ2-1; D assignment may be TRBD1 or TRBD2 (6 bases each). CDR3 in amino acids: CASSLGHSGGPGNEQFF. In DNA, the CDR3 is TGCGCCAGCAGCTTGGGCCATAGTGGGGGGCCCGGCAATGAGCAGTTCTTC. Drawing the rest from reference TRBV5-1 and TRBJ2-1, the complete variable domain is KAGVTQTPRYLIKTRGQQVTLSCSPISGHRSVSWYQQTPGQGLQFLFEYFSETQRNKGNFPGRFSGRQFSNSRSEMNVSTLELGDSALYLCASSLGHSGGPGNEQFFGPGTRLTVL.